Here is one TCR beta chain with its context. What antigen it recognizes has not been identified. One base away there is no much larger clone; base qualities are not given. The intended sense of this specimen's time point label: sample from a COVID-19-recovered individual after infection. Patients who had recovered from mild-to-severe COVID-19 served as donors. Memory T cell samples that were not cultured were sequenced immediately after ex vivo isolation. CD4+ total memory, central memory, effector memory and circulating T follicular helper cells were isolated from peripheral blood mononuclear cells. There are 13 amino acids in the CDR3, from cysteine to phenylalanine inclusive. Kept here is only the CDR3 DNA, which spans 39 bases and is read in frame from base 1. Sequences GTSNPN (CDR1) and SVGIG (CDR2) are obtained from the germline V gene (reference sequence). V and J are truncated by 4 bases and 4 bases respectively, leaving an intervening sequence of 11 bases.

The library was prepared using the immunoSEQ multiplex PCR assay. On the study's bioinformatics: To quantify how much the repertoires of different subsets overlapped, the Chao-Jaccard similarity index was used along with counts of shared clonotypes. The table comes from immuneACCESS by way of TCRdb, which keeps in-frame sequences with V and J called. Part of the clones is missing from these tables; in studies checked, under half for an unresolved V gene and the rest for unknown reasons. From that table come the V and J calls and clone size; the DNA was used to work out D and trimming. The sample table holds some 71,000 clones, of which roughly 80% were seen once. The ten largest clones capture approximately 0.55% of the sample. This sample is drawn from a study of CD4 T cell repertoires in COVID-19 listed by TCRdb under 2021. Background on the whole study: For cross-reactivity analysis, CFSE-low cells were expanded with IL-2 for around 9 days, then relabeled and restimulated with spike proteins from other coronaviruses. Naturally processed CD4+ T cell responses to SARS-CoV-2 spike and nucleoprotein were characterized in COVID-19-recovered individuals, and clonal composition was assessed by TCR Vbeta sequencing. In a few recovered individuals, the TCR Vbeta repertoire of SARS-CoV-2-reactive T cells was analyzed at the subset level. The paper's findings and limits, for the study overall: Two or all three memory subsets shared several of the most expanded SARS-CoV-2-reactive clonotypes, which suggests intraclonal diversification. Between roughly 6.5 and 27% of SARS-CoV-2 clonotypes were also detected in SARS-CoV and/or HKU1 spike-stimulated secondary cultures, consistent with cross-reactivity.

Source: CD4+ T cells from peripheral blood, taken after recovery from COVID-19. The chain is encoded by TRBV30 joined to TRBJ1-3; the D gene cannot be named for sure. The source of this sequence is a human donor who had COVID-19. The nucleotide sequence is TGTGCCTGGAATCCACAGCTAGGAAACACCATATATTTT. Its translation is CAWNPQLGNTIYF. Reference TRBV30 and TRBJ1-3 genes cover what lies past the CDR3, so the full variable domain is SQTIHQWPATLVQPVGSPLSLECTVEGTSNPNLYWYRQAAGRGLQLLFYSVGIGQISSEVPQNLSASRPQDRQFILSSKKLLLSDSGFYLCAWNPQLGNTIYFGEGSWLTVV.